These 3 T cell receptor beta chains were sequenced from one sample in a study of Graves' ophthalmopathy and Graves' hyperthyroidism. Amplification of TCR beta CDR3 regions used RNA transcripts. HTBI primers served in a first-round RT-PCR, which a second-round multiplex PCR followed. TCRdb used MiXCR to reprocess the multiplex PCR reads, holding one entry per CDR3 protein. This table holds nearly 400,000 distinct CDR3 sequences, about 17% found once. Source material: peripheral blood. The receptors originated from a woman between 18 and 29 years old with Graves' ophthalmopathy.

This clonotype was recorded at least ten times. V is TRBV11-1 and J is TRBJ2-4, with 10 bases that match TRBD2. The CDR3 consists of 19 residues. V was clipped by 4 bases and J by 0 bases; unmatched bases: 12. The germline V gene encodes CDR1 SGHAT and CDR2 FQDESV (reference sequence). CDR3 sequence reads: CASSSSPLTSGEAKNIQYF. CDR3 nucleotides: TGTGCCAGCAGCTCCTCACCCCTAACTAGCGGGGAAGCCAAAAACATTCAGTACTTC.

In the case of this clonotype: The junction differs from germline at one of its ends, possibly a read error. The chain carries TRBV27 and TRBJ1-3; no definite D call. Germline lookup yields CDR1 MNHEY and CDR2 SMNVEV (reference sequence). The CDR3 is 15 residues long. The CDR3 sequence is CDSSLYRTSGNTIYF. CDR3 sequence (DNA): TGTGACAGCAGTTTATATCGGACCTCTGGAAACACCATATATTTT.

This clonotype has ten or more counts. The J gene is TRBJ2-7, the V gene TRBV7-2, with D tentatively TRBD2 (5 bases). The CDR3 has 14 residues. V was trimmed by 0 bases and J by 3 bases, leaving 9 bases between them. Germline V lookup: CDR1 SGHTA, CDR2 FQGNSA. The CDR3 region is CASSLARRGYEQYF. DNA for the CDR3: TGTGCCAGCAGCTTAGCGCGACGGGGCTACGAGCAGTACTTC. The full variable domain, with the rest looked up from reference TRBV7-2 and TRBJ2-7, is GAGVSQSPSNKVTEKGKDVELRCDPISGHTALYWYRQSLGQGLEFLIYFQGNSAPDKSGLPSDRFSAERTGGSVSTLTIQRTQQEDSAVYLCASSLARRGYEQYFGPGTRLTVT.